What follows describes a single T cell receptor beta chain. Sequencing was performed with immunoSEQ multiplex PCR; in TCRdb, only in-frame clones are kept and a portion is missing. This table holds nearly 25,000 clones, around 63% found once. V gave up 0 bases and J gave up 10 bases, with 9 bases separating them. Germline values: CDR1 SGHNT, CDR2 YENEEA. The CDR3 length is 13 residues. The data are from a study of T cell clones after liver transplantation. Study details: Liver transplant recipients had immunosuppression withdrawal attempted within 2 years. Pre-transplant mixed lymphocyte reactions yielded third-party-reactive TCRbeta sequences as comparators for graft-donor-reactive sequences.

The receptor was isolated from a human donor who received a liver transplant. The chain recombines TRBV11-3 with TRBJ1-4; D is unclear. Sequenced material: CD4+ T cells from blood, taken before liver transplant. CDR3 sequence: CASSLDHAGKLFF. CDR3 coding DNA: TGTGCCAGCAGCTTAGATCACGCTGGAAAACTGTTTTTT.